The 2 T cell receptor beta chains reported below all come from one sample, sequenced in a study of blood T cell repertoires in COVID-19. Data came from immunoSEQ multiplex PCR; TCRdb stores just in-frame clones and leaves some out. The sample contains about 210,000 clones, approximately 86% of which appear only once. Sequencing was carried out using peripheral blood. Receptor source: a man younger than 35 with active or convalescent COVID-19.

The rearrangement links TRBV30 to TRBJ1-4, with D tentatively TRBD1 (6 bases). The CDR3 spans 12 residues. Trimming removed 3 bases at V and 7 bases at J, with 9 bases between. Germline CDR1 GTSNPN, CDR2 SVGIG (reference sequence). CDR3 DNA: TGTGCCTGGAGGCAGGGGAGTGAAAAACTGTTTTTT. As protein: CAWRQGSEKLFF.

This clone was seen only once. V is TRBV12-3 or TRBV12-4 and J is TRBJ2-2; D perhaps matches TRBD1 (7 bases). CDR3 length: 13 amino acids. The CDR3 nucleotides are TGTGCTGGGGGGACAGCGAACACCGGGGAGCTGTTTTTT. It specifies CAGGTANTGELFF.